The T cell receptor beta chain under discussion was sequenced for a study of breast tumors, draining lymph nodes, adjacent tissues. Overall study findings and caveats: Tumors had less TCR diversity than lymph nodes, more than nontumor tissue. The data were judged consistent with most tumor T cells coming from lymph node and expanding in tumor.

Concerning this clonotype itself: Its target is not known.

The V and J ends lost 3 bases and 5 bases respectively, with 13 bases between them. CDR3 length: 14 amino acids. Looked up from germline, CDR1 is KGHSH and CDR2 is LQKENI. Samples came from axillary lymph nodes draining the breast cancer. TCRdb processed the multiplex PCR reads anew with MiXCR; each CDR3 protein has one entry. This sample has a few hundred thousand distinct CDR3 sequences, with approximately 36% found just once. Sequenced sample: axillary lymph node tissue. The sequence was collected from a female donor with breast cancer. Some clones in this sample may be carry-over from other donors' samples. This rearrangement joins TRBV18 to TRBJ1-2; D is possibly TRBD1 (5 bases). CDR3 DNA sequence: TGTGCCAGCTCACCCCCGGAGGGGAGGTATGGCTACACCTTC. The encoded protein is CASSPPEGRYGYTF.